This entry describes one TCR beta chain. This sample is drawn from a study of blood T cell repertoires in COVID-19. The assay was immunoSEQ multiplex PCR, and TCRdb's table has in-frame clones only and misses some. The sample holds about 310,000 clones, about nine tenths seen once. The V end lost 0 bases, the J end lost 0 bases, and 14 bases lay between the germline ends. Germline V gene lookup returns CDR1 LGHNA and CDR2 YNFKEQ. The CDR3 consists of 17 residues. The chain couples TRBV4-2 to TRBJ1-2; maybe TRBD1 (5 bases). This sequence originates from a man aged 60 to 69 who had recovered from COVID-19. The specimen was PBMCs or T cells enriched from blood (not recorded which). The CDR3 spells CASSQEGGDGSNYGYTF. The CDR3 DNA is TGTGCCAGCAGCCAAGAAGGCGGGGACGGATCTAACTATGGCTACACCTTC.